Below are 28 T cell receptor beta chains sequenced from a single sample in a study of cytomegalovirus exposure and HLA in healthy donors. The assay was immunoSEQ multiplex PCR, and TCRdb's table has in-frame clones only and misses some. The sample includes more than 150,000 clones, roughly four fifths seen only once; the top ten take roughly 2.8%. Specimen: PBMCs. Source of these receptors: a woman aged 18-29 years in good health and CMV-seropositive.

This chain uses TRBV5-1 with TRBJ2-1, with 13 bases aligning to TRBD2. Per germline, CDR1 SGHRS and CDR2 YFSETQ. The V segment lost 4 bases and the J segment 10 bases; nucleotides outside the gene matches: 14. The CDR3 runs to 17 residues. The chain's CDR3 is CASSPITSGGAGGEQFF. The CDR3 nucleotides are TGCGCCAGCAGCCCGATCACTAGCGGGGGGGCCGGCGGCGAGCAGTTCTTC.

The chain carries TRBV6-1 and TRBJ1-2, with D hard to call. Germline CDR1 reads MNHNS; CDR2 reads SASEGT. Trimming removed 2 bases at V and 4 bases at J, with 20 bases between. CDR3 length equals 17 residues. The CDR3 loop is CASSERSSGLSVYGYTF. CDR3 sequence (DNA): TGTGCCAGCAGTGAACGTAGCAGTGGGTTATCTGTCTATGGCTACACCTTC.

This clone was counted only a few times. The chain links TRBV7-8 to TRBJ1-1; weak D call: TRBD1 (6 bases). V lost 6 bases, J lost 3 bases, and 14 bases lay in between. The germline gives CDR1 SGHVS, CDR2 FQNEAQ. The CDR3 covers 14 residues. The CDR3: CASREREGDTEAFF. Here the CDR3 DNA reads TGTGCCAGCAGGGAAAGAGAGGGGGACACTGAAGCTTTCTTT. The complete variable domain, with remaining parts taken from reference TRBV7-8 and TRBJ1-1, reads GAGVSQSPRYKVAKRGQDVALRCDPISGHVSLFWYQQALGQGPEFLTYFQNEAQLDKSGLPSDRFFAERPEGSVSTLKIQRTQQEDSAVYLCASREREGDTEAFFGQGTRLTVV.

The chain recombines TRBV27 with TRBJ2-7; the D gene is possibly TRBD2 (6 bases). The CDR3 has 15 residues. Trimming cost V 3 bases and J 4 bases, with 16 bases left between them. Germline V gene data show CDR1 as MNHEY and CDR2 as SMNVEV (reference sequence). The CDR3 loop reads CASSFPGGLKYEQYF. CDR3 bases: TGTGCCAGCAGTTTCCCTGGGGGACTGAAATACGAGCAGTACTTC.

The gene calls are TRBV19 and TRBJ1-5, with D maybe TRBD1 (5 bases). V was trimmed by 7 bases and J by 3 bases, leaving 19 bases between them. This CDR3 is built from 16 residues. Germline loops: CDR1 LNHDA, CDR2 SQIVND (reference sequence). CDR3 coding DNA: TGTGCCAGTACCCCAACCCCGACAGTGTTCAATCAGCCCCAGCATTTT. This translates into CASTPTPTVFNQPQHF. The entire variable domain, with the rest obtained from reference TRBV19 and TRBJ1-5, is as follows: DGGITQSPKYLFRKEGQNVTLSCEQNLNHDAMYWYRQDPGQGLRLIYYSQIVNDFQKGDIAEGYSVSREKKESFPLTVTSAQKNPTAFYLCASTPTPTVFNQPQHFGDGTRLSIL.

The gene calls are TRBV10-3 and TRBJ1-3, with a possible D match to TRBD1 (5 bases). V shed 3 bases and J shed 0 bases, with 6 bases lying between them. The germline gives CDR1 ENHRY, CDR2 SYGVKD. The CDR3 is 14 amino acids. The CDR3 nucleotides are TGTGCCATCAGTGAAACAGGCTCTGGAAACACCATATATTTT. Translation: CAISETGSGNTIYF.

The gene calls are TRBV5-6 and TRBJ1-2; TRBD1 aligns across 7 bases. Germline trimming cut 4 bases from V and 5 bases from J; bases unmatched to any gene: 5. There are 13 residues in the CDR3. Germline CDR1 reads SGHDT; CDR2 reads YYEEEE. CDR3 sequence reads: CASSPGQPYGYTF. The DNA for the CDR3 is TGTGCCAGCAGCCCGGGACAGCCTTATGGCTACACCTTC.

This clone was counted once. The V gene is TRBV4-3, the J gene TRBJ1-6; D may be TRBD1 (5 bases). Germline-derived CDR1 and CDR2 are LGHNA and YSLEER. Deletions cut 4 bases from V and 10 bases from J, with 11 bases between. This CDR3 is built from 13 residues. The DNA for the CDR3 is TGCGCCAGCAGCCTGGCAGGGCAGTCACCCCTCCACTTT. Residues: CASSLAGQSPLHF.

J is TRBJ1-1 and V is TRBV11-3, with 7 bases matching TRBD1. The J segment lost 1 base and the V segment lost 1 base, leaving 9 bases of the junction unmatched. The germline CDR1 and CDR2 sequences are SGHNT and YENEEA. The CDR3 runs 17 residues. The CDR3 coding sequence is TGTGCCAGCAGCTTAGGGGGATACGGGACAGAGAACACTGAAGCTTTCTTT. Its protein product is CASSLGGYGTENTEAFF.

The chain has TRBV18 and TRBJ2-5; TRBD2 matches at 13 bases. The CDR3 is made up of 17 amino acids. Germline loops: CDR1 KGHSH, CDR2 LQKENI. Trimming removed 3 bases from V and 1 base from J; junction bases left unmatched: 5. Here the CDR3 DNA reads TGTGCCAGCTCACCGACCGGACTAGCGGGGGCCCAAGAGACCCAGTACTTC. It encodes CASSPTGLAGAQETQYF.

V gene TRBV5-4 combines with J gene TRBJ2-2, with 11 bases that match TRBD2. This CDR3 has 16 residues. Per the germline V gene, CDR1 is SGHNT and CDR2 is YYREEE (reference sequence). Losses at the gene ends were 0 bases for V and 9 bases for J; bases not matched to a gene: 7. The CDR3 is CASSLELAGGRRELFF. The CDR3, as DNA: TGTGCCAGCAGCTTGGAATTAGCGGGGGGGCGAAGGGAGCTGTTTTTT.

The CDR3 bases are TGTGCCAGCAGCGACCTTTGGCGGGGGGAGAGGGAGACCCAGTACTTC. This sequence encodes CASSDLWRGERETQYF. The chain employs TRBV11-3 and TRBJ2-5, with 8 bases fitting TRBD2. With V trimmed by 5 bases and J by 5 bases, 13 bases remained unmatched. This CDR3 contains 16 residues. Per germline, CDR1 SGHNT and CDR2 YENEEA.

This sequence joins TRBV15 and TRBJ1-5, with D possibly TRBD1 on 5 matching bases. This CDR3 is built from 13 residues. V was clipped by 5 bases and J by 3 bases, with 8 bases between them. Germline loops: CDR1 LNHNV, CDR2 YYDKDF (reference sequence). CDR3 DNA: TGTGCCACCAGCGACAGCTCCAATCAGCCCCAGCATTTT. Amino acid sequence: CATSDSSNQPQHF.

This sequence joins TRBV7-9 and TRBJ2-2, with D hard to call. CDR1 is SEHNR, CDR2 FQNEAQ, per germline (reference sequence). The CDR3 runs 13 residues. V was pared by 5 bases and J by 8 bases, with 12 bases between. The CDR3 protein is CASSPSAGGELFF. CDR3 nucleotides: TGTGCCAGCAGCCCCTCGGCAGGTGGGGAGCTGTTTTTT.

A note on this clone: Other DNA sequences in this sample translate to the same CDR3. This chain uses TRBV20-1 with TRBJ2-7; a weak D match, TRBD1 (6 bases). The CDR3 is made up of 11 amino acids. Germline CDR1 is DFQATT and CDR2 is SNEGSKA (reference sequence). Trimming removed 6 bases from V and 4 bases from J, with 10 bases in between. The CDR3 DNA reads TGCAGTGCCTCCCAGGGGTACGAGCAGTACTTC. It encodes CSASQGYEQYF.

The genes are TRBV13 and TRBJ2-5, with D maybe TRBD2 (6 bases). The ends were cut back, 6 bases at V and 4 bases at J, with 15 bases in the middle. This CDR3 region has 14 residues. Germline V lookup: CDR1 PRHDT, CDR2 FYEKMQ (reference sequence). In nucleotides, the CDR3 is TGTGCCAGCAGTCTCCGGGTGGGGGGAGAGACCCAGTACTTC. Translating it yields CASSLRVGGETQYF.

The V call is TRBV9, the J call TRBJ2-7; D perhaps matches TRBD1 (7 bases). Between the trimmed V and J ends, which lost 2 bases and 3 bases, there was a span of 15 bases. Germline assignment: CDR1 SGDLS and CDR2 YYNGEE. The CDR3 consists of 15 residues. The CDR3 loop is CASSVAAGQLYEQYF. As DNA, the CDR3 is TGTGCCAGCAGCGTGGCGGCGGGACAGCTCTACGAGCAGTACTTC.

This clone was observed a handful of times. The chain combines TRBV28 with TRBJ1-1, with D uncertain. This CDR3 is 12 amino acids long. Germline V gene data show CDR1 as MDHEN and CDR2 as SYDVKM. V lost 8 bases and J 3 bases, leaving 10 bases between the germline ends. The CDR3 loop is CASLGRHTEAFF. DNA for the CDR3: TGTGCCAGCCTAGGCAGACACACTGAAGCTTTCTTT. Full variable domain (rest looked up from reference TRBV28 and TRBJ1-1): DVKVTQSSRYLVKRTGEKVFLECVQDMDHENMFWYRQDPGLGLRLIYFSYDVKMKEKGDIPEGYSVSREKKERFSLILESASTNQTSMYLCASLGRHTEAFFGQGTRLTVV.

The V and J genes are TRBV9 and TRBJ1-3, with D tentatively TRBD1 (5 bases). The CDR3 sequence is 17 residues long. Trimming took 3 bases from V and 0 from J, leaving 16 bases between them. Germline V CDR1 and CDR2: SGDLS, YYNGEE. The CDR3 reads CASSEGKGWDSGNTIYF. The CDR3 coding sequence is TGTGCCAGCAGCGAGGGGAAGGGTTGGGACTCTGGAAACACCATATATTTT.

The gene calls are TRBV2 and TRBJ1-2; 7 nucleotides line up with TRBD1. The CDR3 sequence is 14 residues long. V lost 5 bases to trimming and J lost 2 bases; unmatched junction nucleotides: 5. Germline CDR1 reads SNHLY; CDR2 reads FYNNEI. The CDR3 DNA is TGTGCCAGCAGTACAGGGGCACGAAACTATGGCTACACCTTC. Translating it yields CASSTGARNYGYTF.

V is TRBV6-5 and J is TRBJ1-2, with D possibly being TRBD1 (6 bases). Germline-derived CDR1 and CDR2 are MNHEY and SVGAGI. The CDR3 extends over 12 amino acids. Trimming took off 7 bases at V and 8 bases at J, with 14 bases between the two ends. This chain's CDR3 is CASNKQGSGYTF. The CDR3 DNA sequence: TGTGCCAGCAATAAACAGGGTTCCGGCTACACCTTC.

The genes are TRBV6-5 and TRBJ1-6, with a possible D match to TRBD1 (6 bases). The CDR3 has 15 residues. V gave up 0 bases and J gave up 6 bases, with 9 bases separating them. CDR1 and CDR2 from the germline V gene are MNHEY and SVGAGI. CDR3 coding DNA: TGTGCCAGCAGTTACTCGCGGACAGTTAATTCACCCCTCCACTTT. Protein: CASSYSRTVNSPLHF.

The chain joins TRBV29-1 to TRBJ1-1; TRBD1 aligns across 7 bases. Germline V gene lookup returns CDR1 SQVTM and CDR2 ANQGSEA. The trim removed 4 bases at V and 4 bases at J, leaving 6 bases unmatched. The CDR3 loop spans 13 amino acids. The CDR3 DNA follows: TGCAGCGTTGGACCACAGGGGATCACTGAAGCTTTCTTT. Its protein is CSVGPQGITEAFF.

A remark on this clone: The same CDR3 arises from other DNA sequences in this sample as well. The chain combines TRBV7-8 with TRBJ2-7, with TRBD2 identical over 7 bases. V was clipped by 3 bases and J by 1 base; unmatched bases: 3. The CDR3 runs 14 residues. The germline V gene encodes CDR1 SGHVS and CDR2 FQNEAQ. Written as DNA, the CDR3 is TGTGCCAGCAGCTTGGGGGGGGTATCCTACGAGCAGTACTTC. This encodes CASSLGGVSYEQYF. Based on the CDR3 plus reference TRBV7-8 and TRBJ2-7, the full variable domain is GAGVSQSPRYKVAKRGQDVALRCDPISGHVSLFWYQQALGQGPEFLTYFQNEAQLDKSGLPSDRFFAERPEGSVSTLKIQRTQQEDSAVYLCASSLGGVSYEQYFGPGTRLTVT.

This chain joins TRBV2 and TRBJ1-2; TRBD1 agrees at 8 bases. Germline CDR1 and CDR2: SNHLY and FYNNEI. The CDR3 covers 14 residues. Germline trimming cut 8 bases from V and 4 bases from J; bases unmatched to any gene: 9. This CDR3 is CASADRGNFYGYTF. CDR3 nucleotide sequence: TGTGCCAGCGCCGACAGGGGTAACTTCTATGGCTACACCTTC.

CDR3 sequence: CASSRVGQMNTEAFF. The CDR3, as DNA: TGTGCCAGCAGCCGAGTGGGACAGATGAACACTGAAGCTTTCTTT. The chain is built from TRBV4-2 and TRBJ1-1; TRBD1 matches at 7 bases. This CDR3 comprises 15 residues. V shed 4 bases and J 0 bases; nucleotides not matched to a gene: 5. CDR1 is LGHNA and CDR2 is YNFKEQ in the germline V gene.

The CDR3 DNA reads as TGTGCCAGCAGTCTTCGGACATCTAACTATGGCTACACCTTC. This encodes CASSLRTSNYGYTF. The chain couples TRBV6-1 to TRBJ1-2, with a possible D match to TRBD1 (5 bases). The CDR3 is 14 amino acids. V was trimmed by 5 bases and J by 0 bases, leaving 10 bases between them. CDR1 and CDR2 from the germline V gene are MNHNS and SASEGT.

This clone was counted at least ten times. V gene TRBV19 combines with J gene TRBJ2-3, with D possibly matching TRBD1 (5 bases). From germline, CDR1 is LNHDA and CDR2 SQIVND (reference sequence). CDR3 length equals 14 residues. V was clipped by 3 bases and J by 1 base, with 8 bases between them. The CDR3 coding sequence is TGTGCCAGTAGTATGGGGCAGGGCACAGATACGCAGTATTTT. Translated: CASSMGQGTDTQYF.